These T cell receptor beta chains were read from a single sample in a study of CD8 T cells in ankylosing spondylitis. In TCRdb, the 5' RACE reads were re-called with MiXCR into one record per CDR3 protein. The sample has 350,000 or so distinct CDR3 sequences, roughly 15% seen once. Sequencing was carried out using blood, either unsorted or a sorted T cell fraction (not recorded which). Receptors originate from a male donor with ankylosing spondylitis or in good health (not recorded which). Both conserved end residues are part of each CDR3. D genes are given only for firm matches. Not every row has a clone size; where given, it reads once, few, many or a size class.

J gene | clone size | D gene | V gene | CDR3 protein | CDR3 DNA
TRBJ2-7 | NA | NA | TRBV5-1 | CASSANGDEQYF | TGCGCCAGCAGCGCCAACGGCGACGAGCAGTACTTC
TRBJ1-1 | NA | NA | TRBV20-1 | CSAIKGNPMNTEAFF | TGCAGTGCTATAAAGGGTAACCCCATGAACACTGAAGCTTTCTTT
TRBJ2-5 | few | TRBD2 | TRBV20-1 | CSVTLAEETQYF | TGCAGTGTCACCCTAGCGGAGGAGACCCAGTACTTC
TRBJ2-1 | NA | TRBD1 | TRBV28 | CASSLVGTGSYNEQFF | TGTGCCAGCAGTTTGGTCGGGACAGGATCCTACAATGAGCAGTTCTTC
TRBJ2-1 | NA | TRBD2 | TRBV7-9 | CASSSIAGGAYNEQFF | TGTGCCAGCAGCTCGATAGCGGGGGGCGCCTACAATGAGCAGTTCTTC
TRBJ1-6 | NA | NA | TRBV2 | CASSGDGNSPLHF | TGTGCCAGCAGTGGGGACGGAAATTCACCCCTCCACTTT
TRBJ2-7 | NA | NA | TRBV9 | CASSPYGSYEQYF | TGTGCCAGCAGCCCCTACGGTAGCTACGAGCAGTACTTC
TRBJ2-2 | NA | NA | TRBV6-2/TRBV6-3 | CASSYSNRNTGELFF | TGTGCCAGCAGTTACTCGAATAGGAACACCGGGGAGCTGTTTTTT
TRBJ1-4 | few | NA | TRBV7-2 | CASSFGANEKLFF | TGTGCCAGCAGCTTCGGGGCCAATGAAAAACTGTTTTTT
TRBJ1-2 | many | TRBD1 | TRBV28 | CATNRDSNYGYTF | TGTGCCACCAACCGGGACAGCAACTATGGCTACACCTTC
TRBJ2-7 | NA | NA | TRBV7-2 | CASSLEASVRGYEQYF | TGTGCCAGCAGCTTAGAGGCCTCCGTTAGGGGCTACGAGCAGTACTTC
TRBJ1-1 | few | TRBD1 | TRBV3-1 | CASSRDSYTEAFF | TGTGCCAGCAGCCGGGACAGCTACACTGAAGCTTTCTTT
TRBJ2-3 | NA | TRBD2 | TRBV9 | CASSVSSGSLDTQYF | TGTGCCAGCAGCGTCTCTAGCGGGAGCCTGGATACGCAGTATTTT
TRBJ1-6 | few | NA | TRBV11-2 | CASSLNGGYNSPLHF | TGTGCCAGCAGCCTAAATGGGGGCTATAATTCACCCCTCCACTTT
TRBJ1-5 | many | TRBD1 | TRBV5-1 | CASSLGQGGQPQHF | TGCGCCAGCAGCTTGGGACAGGGGGGGCAGCCCCAGCATTTT
TRBJ1-5 | few | NA | TRBV2 | CASSDENQPQHF | TGTGCCAGCAGTGACGAGAATCAGCCCCAGCATTTT